Following are 26 T cell receptor beta chains from one sample sequenced in a study of cytomegalovirus exposure and HLA in healthy donors. Primers: 60 Vbeta forward and 13 Jbeta reverse. Assay: immunoSEQ multiplex PCR; the TCRdb copy retains only in-frame clones and omits some. Here the sample spans roughly 160,000 clones, about 80% being singletons. The specimen was PBMCs. Every receptor here comes from a man between 18 and 29 years old in good health and CMV-seropositive.

The chain recombines TRBV11-2 with TRBJ2-1; 8 nucleotides agree with TRBD2. The germline V gene has CDR1 SGHAT and CDR2 FQNNGV. V lost 3 bases and J lost 13; bases outside the gene matches: 14. The CDR3 runs to 15 residues. CDR3 region: CASSLGLTGTRSQFF. The DNA for the CDR3 is TGTGCCAGCAGCTTGGGCCTAACCGGGACTAGGTCTCAGTTCTTC.

The chain has TRBV5-1 and TRBJ2-1; TRBD2 aligns across 7 bases. V shed 3 bases, J shed 0 bases, and the junction held 9 bases outside the gene matches. The germline V gene encodes CDR1 SGHRS and CDR2 YFSETQ. The CDR3 sequence is 17 residues long. CDR3: CASSSGTLAGSYNEQFF. The CDR3 region has the DNA TGCGCCAGCAGCTCCGGGACCTTAGCGGGCTCCTACAATGAGCAGTTCTTC. The entire variable domain, with the rest obtained from reference TRBV5-1 and TRBJ2-1, is as follows: KAGVTQTPRYLIKTRGQQVTLSCSPISGHRSVSWYQQTPGQGLQFLFEYFSETQRNKGNFPGRFSGRQFSNSRSEMNVSTLELGDSALYLCASSSGTLAGSYNEQFFGPGTRLTVL.

Only one count was recorded for this clone. The gene calls are TRBV30 and TRBJ2-2, with a possible D match to TRBD2 (6 bases). V was clipped by 1 base and J by 1 base, with 16 bases between them. The germline V gene has CDR1 GTSNPN and CDR2 SVGIG (reference sequence). This CDR3 contains 17 residues. CDR3 amino acids: CAWSGVAEDRNTGELFF. DNA for the CDR3: TGTGCCTGGAGTGGGGTAGCGGAGGATCGGAACACCGGGGAGCTGTTTTTT.

This clone came up a few times. The chain combines TRBV5-1 with TRBJ2-1; 8 nucleotides match TRBD1. Germline lookup yields CDR1 SGHRS and CDR2 YFSETQ. V was clipped by 4 bases and J by 4 bases; unmatched bases: 7. This CDR3 has 15 residues. CDR3 amino acids: CASSPGQGSYNEQFF. The CDR3 DNA follows: TGCGCCAGCAGCCCCGGACAGGGTTCATACAATGAGCAGTTCTTC.

The chain uses TRBV30 and TRBJ2-7, with D maybe TRBD1 (5 bases). CDR1 and CDR2 from the germline V gene are GTSNPN and SVGIG (reference sequence). The germline V and J ends were trimmed by 2 bases and 7 bases, with 15 bases remaining between them. The CDR3 length is 13 residues. CDR3 protein: CAWSLGTGREQYF. Here the CDR3 DNA reads TGTGCCTGGAGTCTGGGAACAGGCCGGGAGCAGTACTTC.

V gene TRBV2 combines with J gene TRBJ2-5, with a tentative D call TRBD2 (6 bases). The CDR3 covers 15 residues. V shed 4 bases and J shed 3 bases, with 15 bases lying between them. In germline, CDR1 is SNHLY, CDR2 FYNNEI. The CDR3 here is CASSVGTLKKETQYF. The CDR3 DNA follows: TGTGCCAGCAGTGTCGGGACTTTGAAAAAAGAGACCCAGTACTTC. Drawing the rest from reference TRBV2 and TRBJ2-5, the complete variable domain is EPEVTQTPSHQVTQMGQEVILRCVPISNHLYFYWYRQILGQKVEFLVSFYNNEISEKSEIFDDQFSVERPDGSNFTLKIRSTKLEDSAMYFCASSVGTLKKETQYFGPGTRLLVL.

The genes are TRBV10-3 and TRBJ1-2, with 11 bases identical to TRBD1. The V gene's germline CDR1 is ENHRY and CDR2 SYGVKD. With V trimmed by 2 bases and J by 8 bases, 4 bases remained unmatched. The CDR3 loop spans 14 amino acids. The CDR3 protein is CAISEGQGARGYTF. As DNA, the CDR3 is TGTGCCATCAGTGAGGGACAGGGGGCTCGGGGCTACACCTTC.

V gene TRBV27 combines with J gene TRBJ2-1; 7 bases agree with TRBD2. Germline CDR1 and CDR2: MNHEY and SMNVEV (reference sequence). This CDR3 spans 15 amino acids. The V segment lost 3 bases and the J segment 3 bases; nucleotides outside the gene matches: 5. CDR3: CASSFQRGFYNEQFF. CDR3 sequence (DNA): TGTGCCAGCAGTTTCCAGCGGGGTTTCTACAATGAGCAGTTCTTC.

This sequence joins TRBV13 and TRBJ2-3, with D perhaps TRBD2 (5 bases). Germline CDR1 and CDR2: PRHDT and FYEKMQ (reference sequence). V was shortened by 2 bases and J by 6 bases, with 15 bases between the two germline ends. This CDR3 has 15 amino acids. The CDR3 region has the DNA TGTGCCAGCAGCTTAACGGGGTCTAAAGGGGATACGCAGTATTTT. The encoded protein is CASSLTGSKGDTQYF.

This clone was detected a few times. The rearrangement uses TRBV6-1 and TRBJ2-1; no clear D gene. The CDR3 covers 12 residues. V was shortened by 5 bases and J by 4 bases, with 6 bases between the two germline ends. Looked up from germline, CDR1 is MNHNS and CDR2 is SASEGT. CDR3 coding DNA: TGTGCCAGCAGTCAACAGTACAATGAGCAGTTCTTC. Protein: CASSQQYNEQFF.

This chain connects TRBV28 to TRBJ1-4, with 10 bases lining up with TRBD1. The CDR3 has 17 amino acids. CDR1 MDHEN and CDR2 SYDVKM come from the germline V gene. V lost 3 bases, J lost 2 bases, and 6 bases stayed unmatched. In DNA form, the CDR3 reads TGTGCCAGCAGTTTTCCGACAGGGGGCGGCACTAATGAAAAACTGTTTTTT. Its protein is CASSFPTGGGTNEKLFF.

The CDR3 DNA reads TGCGCCAGCAGCCAAGATTATACGGGTTCTACCTACGAGCAGTACTTC. Translation: CASSQDYTGSTYEQYF. V gene TRBV4-3 combines with J gene TRBJ2-7, with D unclear. The CDR3 is 16 amino acids. Germline V CDR1 and CDR2: LGHNA, YSLEER. The germline V and J ends were trimmed by 0 bases and 2 bases, with 14 bases remaining between them.

This clone was detected only a few times. CDR3 sequence: CAISPTGTYYEQYF. DNA for the CDR3: TGTGCCATCAGTCCCACAGGGACCTACTACGAGCAGTACTTC. The chain couples TRBV10-3 to TRBJ2-7; TRBD1 is a possible D gene (6 bases). Trimming shortened V by 5 bases and J by 3 bases, and 14 bases separated the two germline ends. The CDR3 is 14 amino acids. The V gene's germline CDR1 is ENHRY and CDR2 SYGVKD.

The genes are TRBV2 and TRBJ2-5; 7 bases agree with TRBD1. The tail of the sequence fits TRBJ2-7 better, so the J call may be wrong. The CDR3 loop spans 12 amino acids. Germline-derived CDR1 and CDR2 are SNHLY and FYNNEI. The CDR3 here is CASGKDRYEQYF. CDR3 nucleotide sequence: TGTGCCAGCGGGAAGGACAGGTACGAGCAGTACTTC.

The chain links TRBV4-3 to TRBJ2-3; 9 nucleotides agree with TRBD2. The CDR3 consists of 19 residues. Per the germline V gene, CDR1 is LGHNA and CDR2 is YSLEER. V lost 2 bases, J lost 1 base, and 13 bases stayed unmatched. CDR3 DNA sequence: TGCGCCAGCAGCCAAAGCCCCCGGGGGGCGGGGGGGCGCACAGATACGCAGTATTTT. Amino acid sequence: CASSQSPRGAGGRTDTQYF.

The CDR3 region has the DNA TGCGCCAGCAGTGCCGCGATGGGGGGGCCTGGCACTGAAGCTTTCTTT. This sequence encodes CASSAAMGGPGTEAFF. The chain couples TRBV10-1 to TRBJ1-1, with a weak D call TRBD1 (6 bases). The CDR3 is 16 residues long. Between the trimmed V and J ends, which lost 4 bases and 4 bases, there was a span of 19 bases. Germline CDR1 WNHNN, CDR2 SYGVQD (reference sequence).

This clone was found a few times. This chain joins TRBV7-9 and TRBJ1-1; 11 positions agree with TRBD1. V dropped 8 bases and J dropped 6; count of bases not matched to a gene: 2. This CDR3 spans 12 amino acids. The germline V gene encodes CDR1 SEHNR and CDR2 FQNEAQ (reference sequence). CDR3 in DNA: TGTGCCAGCCGGGGACAGGGGGCTGAAGCTTTCTTT. Amino acids: CASRGQGAEAFF.

This clone is a singleton in its sample. This chain uses TRBV20-1 with TRBJ1-2; 7 nucleotides line up with TRBD1. The ends lost 3 bases at V and 8 bases at J; junction bases unmatched: 3. The CDR3 runs 11 residues. Germline loops: CDR1 DFQATT, CDR2 SNEGSKA (reference sequence). Here the CDR3 DNA reads TGCAGTGCTAGTACAGGGGTCGGCTACACCTTC. Translated, it gives CSASTGVGYTF.

Note on this clone: Germline is not matched at one junction end, which may reflect a read error. The chain employs TRBV5-4 and TRBJ2-1, with 8 positions matching TRBD2. The CDR3 spans 15 residues. Germline assignment: CDR1 SGHNT and CDR2 YYREEE (reference sequence). CDR3 in amino acids: CASSISSGSSNEQFF. The DNA for the CDR3 is TGTGCCAGCAGCATTTCTAGCGGGTCCTCCAATGAGCAGTTCTTC.

The chain is built from TRBV7-8 and TRBJ1-1; TRBD1 matches at 7 bases. Germline V gene lookup returns CDR1 SGHVS and CDR2 FQNEAQ. This CDR3 has 13 amino acids. V was clipped by 5 bases and J by 8 bases; unmatched bases: 8. CDR3 DNA sequence: TGTGCCAGCAGCATAGATAGGGGGCAAGAAGCTTTCTTT. Its translation is CASSIDRGQEAFF.

The chain carries TRBV6-1 and TRBJ1-2, with 10 positions matching TRBD1. The CDR3 sequence is 16 residues long. Per germline, CDR1 MNHNS and CDR2 SASEGT. The V segment lost 3 bases and the J segment 0 bases; nucleotides outside the gene matches: 4. This CDR3 reads CASSEGQGPANYGYTF. The CDR3 coding sequence is TGTGCCAGCAGTGAGGGACAGGGGCCCGCTAACTATGGCTACACCTTC.

The chain is built from TRBV27 and TRBJ1-2, with 7 bases aligning to TRBD1. The germline V gene has CDR1 MNHEY and CDR2 SMNVEV (reference sequence). The CDR3 is 15 amino acids. V shed 5 bases, J shed 8 bases, and the junction held 14 bases outside the gene matches. The CDR3 loop reads CASSLSGTDLMGYTF. The CDR3 region has the DNA TGTGCCAGCAGTCTGTCCGGGACAGACTTAATGGGCTACACCTTC.

Remarks on this clone: The sample has other DNA sequences that encode this CDR3 too. This sequence joins TRBV18 and TRBJ1-1, with a tentative D call TRBD1 (5 bases). V lost 3 bases and J lost 0, with 11 bases in between. The CDR3 is 15 amino acids. Germline lookup yields CDR1 KGHSH and CDR2 LQKENI. For the CDR3, the DNA is TGTGCCAGCTCACCCGGGGCGGGGATGAACACTGAAGCTTTCTTT. This translates into CASSPGAGMNTEAFF.

The chain recombines TRBV29-1 with TRBJ2-1; D is perhaps TRBD1 (6 bases). Germline assignment: CDR1 SQVTM and CDR2 ANQGSEA. CDR3 length: 11 residues. The V gene lost 6 bases and the J gene lost 7 bases, with 10 bases spanning the gap. The CDR3 DNA follows: TGCAGCGTCCGACAGGAGAATGAGCAGTTCTTC. Residues: CSVRQENEQFF.

The chain recombines TRBV7-3 with TRBJ2-2; 10 bases agree with TRBD2. CDR1 is SGHTA and CDR2 is FQGTGA in the germline V gene. The CDR3 is 16 residues long. J lost 2 bases, V lost 2 bases, and 2 bases had no gene match. DNA for the CDR3: TGTGCCAGCAGCTTATCTAGCGGGGGTAACACCGGGGAGCTGTTTTTT. Protein sequence: CASSLSSGGNTGELFF.

The chain employs TRBV7-9 and TRBJ2-7; the D gene is possibly TRBD1 (6 bases). Germline CDR1 SEHNR, CDR2 FQNEAQ (reference sequence). Trimming stripped 7 bases from V and 2 bases from J, with 12 bases between. The CDR3 covers 13 residues. DNA of the CDR3: TGTGCCAGCAACTCGACAGGAACCTACGAGCAGTACTTC. This gives the protein CASNSTGTYEQYF.